These 6 T cell receptor beta chains share one sample of origin, sequenced in a study of blood T cell repertoires in COVID-19. This table comes from immunoSEQ multiplex PCR, and its TCRdb copy is limited to in-frame clones, with some not included. The table lists about 160,000 clones, roughly 74% of them singletons. The sample taken for sequencing was peripheral blood. The receptors originated from a woman of 80 years or more with acute or convalescent COVID-19.

This rearrangement joins TRBV18 to TRBJ2-7; the match to TRBD2 covers 11 bases. The J segment lost 4 bases and the V segment lost 0 bases, leaving 17 bases of the junction unmatched. Germline CDR1 and CDR2: KGHSH and LQKENI. The CDR3 is 20 residues long. CDR3 nucleotide sequence: TGTGCCAGCTCACCACCGAGGGACAACTATAGGACTAGCGGGCTTTACGAGCAGTACTTC. As protein: CASSPPRDNYRTSGLYEQYF.

The chain uses TRBV7-9 and TRBJ2-3; tentative D call: TRBD2 (6 bases). The CDR3 extends over 13 amino acids. Germline V gene sequence: CDR1 SEHNR, CDR2 FQNEAQ (reference sequence). V was cut by 4 bases and J by 11 bases, with 16 bases left in between. CDR3: CASSSGGAEWQYF. In DNA form, the CDR3 reads TGTGCCAGCAGCTCCGGAGGGGCGGAGTGGCAGTATTTT.

This clone was detected only once. The rearrangement joins TRBV29-1 to TRBJ2-1; 8 bases are a match to TRBD2. Trimming removed 6 bases from V and 5 bases from J; junction bases left unmatched: 9. The V gene's germline CDR1 is SQVTM and CDR2 ANQGSEA. The CDR3 consists of 14 residues. CDR3 sequence (DNA): TGCAGCGTACGAGCGGGAGCTGAAAACAATGAGCAGTTCTTC. Amino acid sequence: CSVRAGAENNEQFF.

The chain links TRBV3-1 (or the pseudogene TRBV3-2) to TRBJ1-5; possible D gene TRBD1, 5 bases. V was cut by 0 bases and J by 0 bases, with 12 bases left in between. In germline, CDR1 is LGHDT, CDR2 YNNKEL (reference sequence). This CDR3 has 17 residues. The CDR3 DNA is TGTGCCAGCAGCCAAGAGCCAGGGCCATATAGCAATCAGCCCCAGCATTTT. It translates to CASSQEPGPYSNQPQHF.

The genes are TRBV7-9 and TRBJ2-7; 10 positions agree with TRBD1. CDR1 SEHNR and CDR2 FQNEAQ come from the germline V gene (reference sequence). CDR3 length: 18 residues. The V segment lost 2 bases and the J segment 3 bases; nucleotides outside the gene matches: 13. CDR3 in DNA: TGTGCCAGCAGCTTATCCCCGGGACAGGGGAAAATTGGCTACGAGCAGTACTTC. As protein: CASSLSPGQGKIGYEQYF.

The chain recombines TRBV18 with TRBJ1-4; tentatively, D is TRBD1 (6 bases). Germline CDR1 is KGHSH and CDR2 is LQKENI. Trimming shortened V by 3 bases and J by 4 bases, and 18 bases separated the two germline ends. The CDR3 length is 17 residues. DNA for the CDR3: TGTGCCAGCTCACCTCCCAATACGGGACACCTTAATGAAAAACTGTTTTTT. This gives the protein CASSPPNTGHLNEKLFF.